This T cell receptor (beta chain) is drawn from a study of OX40 agonist ivuxolimab in advanced cancers. Excluded were patients having autoimmune disease history or systemic immunosuppression. Clones were sequenced by immunoSEQ multiplex PCR, and TCRdb holds only the in-frame ones, with some missing. The sample has some 69,000 clones, 75% to 95% seen once. The TCR sequence derives from an adult with an advanced solid tumor such as melanoma, head and neck, liver or kidney cancer. The material sequenced was CD4+ or CD8+ T cells sorted from blood, taken in a trial of the OX40 agonist ivuxolimab.

CDR3 amino acids: CASRVDHLNEQFF. CDR3 bases: TGTGCCAGCAGAGTGGACCACCTCAATGAGCAGTTCTTC. The chain couples TRBV5-8 to TRBJ2-1; the D is unclear. V was cut by 5 bases and J by 6 bases, with 12 bases left in between. The CDR3 is made up of 13 amino acids. Germline values: CDR1 SGHTS, CDR2 YDEGEE.